The 9 T cell receptor beta chains given below trace back to one sample, sequenced in a study of T cell repertoires in cytomegalovirus infection. These TCRs are of unknown antigen specificity. MiXCR was run by TCRdb on the reads, yielding one entry per CDR3 protein. The table lists just over 450,000 distinct CDR3 sequences, approximately 40% of them singletons, with just under 45% in the top ten. This sample comprised cultured PBMCs, obtained from culture after CMV antigen stimulation. All receptors derive from a human donor in good health (CMV status not recorded). Some clones in this sample may be carry-over from other donors' samples.

The rearrangement links TRBV20-1 to TRBJ2-1; D remains ambiguous. The germline V and J ends were trimmed by 7 bases and 5 bases, with 21 bases remaining between them. The CDR3 runs to 15 residues. Germline values: CDR1 DFQATT, CDR2 SNEGSKA (reference sequence). The CDR3 coding sequence is TGCAGTGTCAGAGCCTCGGCTCGGGCAAACAATGAGCAGTTCTTC. Protein sequence: CSVRASARANNEQFF.

This clonotype was detected only a few times. The gene calls are TRBV7-2 and TRBJ2-3; D may be TRBD1 (6 bases). Trimming took 5 bases from V and 6 from J, leaving 18 bases between them. CDR1 SGHTA and CDR2 FQGNSA come from the germline V gene. The CDR3 totals 15 residues. The CDR3 nucleotides are TGTGCCAGCAGCCCTATAGCGCGGCAGGGGGATACGCAGTATTTT. Translating gives CASSPIARQGDTQYF.

The V and J genes are TRBV7-2 and TRBJ2-1; the D gene is possibly TRBD1 (5 bases). V lost 1 base and J lost 13, with 14 bases in between. CDR3 size: 13 residues. Germline CDR1 and CDR2: SGHTA and FQGNSA. The CDR3 sequence: CASSLVGANSQFF. The DNA of the CDR3 is TGTGCCAGCAGCTTAGTAGGGGCCAACAGTCAGTTCTTC.

The genes are TRBV11-2 and TRBJ2-3; D call uncertain. V lost 1 base and J 4 bases, leaving 18 bases between the germline ends. This CDR3 has 17 residues. Germline V gene lookup returns CDR1 SGHAT and CDR2 FQNNGV. The chain's CDR3 is CASSLVFGSPNADTQYF. CDR3 DNA sequence: TGTGCCAGCAGCTTAGTGTTCGGCAGCCCGAATGCAGATACGCAGTATTTT.

The chain couples TRBV6-1 to TRBJ1-5; D remains unclear. The CDR3 spans 15 residues. Per germline, CDR1 MNHNS and CDR2 SASEGT. V was shortened by 7 bases and J by 0 bases, with 13 bases between the two germline ends. DNA for the CDR3: TGTGCCAGCACGCTTCCTGGGAATAGCAATCAGCCCCAGCATTTT. This sequence encodes CASTLPGNSNQPQHF.

The V call is TRBV7-2, the J call TRBJ2-2; TRBD2 is a possible D gene (5 bases). Trimming removed 5 bases at V and 4 bases at J, with 14 bases between. Germline V gene data show CDR1 as SGHTA and CDR2 as FQGNSA. The CDR3 is 15 residues long. CDR3 protein: CASSLGLRSTGELFF. The CDR3 nucleotides read TGTGCCAGCAGCCTAGGACTTCGGTCCACCGGGGAGCTGTTTTTT.

The chain is built from TRBV6-5 and TRBJ2-5; D ambiguous. The CDR3 sequence is 15 residues long. V lost 0 bases, J lost 5 bases, and 13 bases lay in between. Germline V gives CDR1 MNHEY, CDR2 SVGAGI. The CDR3: CASSYSQLSRETQYF. CDR3 in DNA: TGTGCCAGCAGTTACTCGCAACTGTCCAGGGAGACCCAGTACTTC.

This chain joins TRBV12-3 or TRBV12-4 and TRBJ1-2; TRBD1 aligns across 10 bases. Trimming removed 3 bases from V and 5 bases from J; junction bases left unmatched: 6. This CDR3 spans 15 amino acids. The CDR3 reads CASSFGDRGGYGYTF. The DNA for the CDR3 is TGTGCCAGCAGTTTTGGGGACAGGGGAGGTTATGGCTACACCTTC.

The chain uses TRBV28 and TRBJ2-1, with a tentative D call TRBD1 (6 bases). The CDR3 has 13 residues. The germline CDR1 and CDR2 sequences are MDHEN and SYDVKM. V lost 11 bases and J lost 7, with 18 bases in between. CDR3 bases: TGTGCCGGTTCAAAGACCCAGGGGAATGAGCAGTTCTTC. Translating it yields CAGSKTQGNEQFF.